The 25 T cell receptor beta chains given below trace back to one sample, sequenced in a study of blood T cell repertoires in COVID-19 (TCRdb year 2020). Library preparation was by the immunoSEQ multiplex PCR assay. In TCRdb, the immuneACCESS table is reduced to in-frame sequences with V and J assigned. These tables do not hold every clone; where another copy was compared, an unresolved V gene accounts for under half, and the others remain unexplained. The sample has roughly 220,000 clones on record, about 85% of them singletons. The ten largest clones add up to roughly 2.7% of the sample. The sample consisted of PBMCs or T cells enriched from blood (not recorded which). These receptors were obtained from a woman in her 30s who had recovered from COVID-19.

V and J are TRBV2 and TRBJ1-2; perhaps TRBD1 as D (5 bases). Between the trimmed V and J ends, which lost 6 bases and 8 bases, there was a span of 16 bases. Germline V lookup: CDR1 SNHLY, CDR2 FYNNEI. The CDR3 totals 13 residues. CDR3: CASRPGLYEGYTF. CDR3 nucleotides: TGTGCCAGCAGACCGGGACTCTACGAGGGCTACACCTTC.

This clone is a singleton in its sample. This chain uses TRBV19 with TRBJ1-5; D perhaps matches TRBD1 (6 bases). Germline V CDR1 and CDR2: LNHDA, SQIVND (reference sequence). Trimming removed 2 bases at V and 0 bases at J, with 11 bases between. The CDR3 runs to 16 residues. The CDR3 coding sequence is TGTGCCAGTAGTATACAGGGGTCCGGTAGCAATCAGCCCCAGCATTTT. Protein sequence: CASSIQGSGSNQPQHF.

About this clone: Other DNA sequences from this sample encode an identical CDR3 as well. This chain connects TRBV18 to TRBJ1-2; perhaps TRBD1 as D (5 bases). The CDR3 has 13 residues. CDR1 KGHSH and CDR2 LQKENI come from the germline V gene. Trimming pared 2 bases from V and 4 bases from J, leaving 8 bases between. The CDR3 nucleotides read TGTGCCAGCTCACCAGATAGGGGCTATGGCTACACCTTC. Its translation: CASSPDRGYGYTF.

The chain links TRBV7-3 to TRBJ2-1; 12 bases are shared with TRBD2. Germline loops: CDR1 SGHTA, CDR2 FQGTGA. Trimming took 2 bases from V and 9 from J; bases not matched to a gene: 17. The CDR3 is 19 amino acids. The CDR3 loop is CASSLLGRSSGGAVGEQFF. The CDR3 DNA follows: TGTGCCAGCAGCTTACTAGGACGTTCTAGCGGGGGGGCCGTCGGTGAGCAGTTCTTC.

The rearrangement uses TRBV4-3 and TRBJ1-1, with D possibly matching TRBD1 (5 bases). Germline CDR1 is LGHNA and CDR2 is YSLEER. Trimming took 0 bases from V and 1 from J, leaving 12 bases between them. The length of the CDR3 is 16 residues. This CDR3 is CASSQDAMGGNTEAFF. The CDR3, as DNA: TGCGCCAGCAGCCAAGATGCGATGGGGGGGAACACTGAAGCTTTCTTT.

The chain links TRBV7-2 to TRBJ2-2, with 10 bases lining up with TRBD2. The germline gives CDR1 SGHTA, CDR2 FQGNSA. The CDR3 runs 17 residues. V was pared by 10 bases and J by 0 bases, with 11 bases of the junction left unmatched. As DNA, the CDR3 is TGTGCCACCCCTGGGGTAGCGGGGGGACCGAACACCGGGGAGCTGTTTTTT. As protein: CATPGVAGGPNTGELFF.

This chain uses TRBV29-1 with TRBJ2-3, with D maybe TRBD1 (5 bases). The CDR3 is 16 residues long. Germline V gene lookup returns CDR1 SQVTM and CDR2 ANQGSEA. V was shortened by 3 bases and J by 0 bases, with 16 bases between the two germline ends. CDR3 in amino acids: CSVDGSDTSSTDTQYF. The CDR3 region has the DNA TGCAGCGTTGATGGCTCGGACACTTCTAGCACAGATACGCAGTATTTT.

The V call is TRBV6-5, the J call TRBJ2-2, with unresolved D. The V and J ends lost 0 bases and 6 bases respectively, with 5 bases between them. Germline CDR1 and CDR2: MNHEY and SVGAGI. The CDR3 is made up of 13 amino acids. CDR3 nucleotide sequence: TGTGCCAGCAGTTACTCCAGGCCCGGGGAGCTGTTTTTT. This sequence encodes CASSYSRPGELFF.

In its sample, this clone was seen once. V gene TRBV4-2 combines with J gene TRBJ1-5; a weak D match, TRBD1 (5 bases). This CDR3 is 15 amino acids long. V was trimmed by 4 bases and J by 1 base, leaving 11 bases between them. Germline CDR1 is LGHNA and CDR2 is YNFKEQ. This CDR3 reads CASSRHRGSNQPQHF. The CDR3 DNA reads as TGTGCCAGCAGCCGACACCGGGGGAGCAATCAGCCCCAGCATTTT.

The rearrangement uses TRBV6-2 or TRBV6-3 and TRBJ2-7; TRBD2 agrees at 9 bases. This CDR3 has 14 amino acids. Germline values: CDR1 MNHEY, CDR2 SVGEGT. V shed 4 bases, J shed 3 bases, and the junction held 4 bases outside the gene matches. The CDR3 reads CASSWAGGNYEQYF. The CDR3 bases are TGTGCCAGCAGTTGGGCGGGGGGGAACTACGAGCAGTACTTC.

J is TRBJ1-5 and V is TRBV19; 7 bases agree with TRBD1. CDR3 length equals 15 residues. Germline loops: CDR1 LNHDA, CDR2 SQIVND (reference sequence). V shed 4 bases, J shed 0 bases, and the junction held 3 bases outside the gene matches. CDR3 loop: CASSTGTVSNQPQHF. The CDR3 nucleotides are TGTGCCAGTAGTACCGGGACAGTTAGCAATCAGCCCCAGCATTTT.

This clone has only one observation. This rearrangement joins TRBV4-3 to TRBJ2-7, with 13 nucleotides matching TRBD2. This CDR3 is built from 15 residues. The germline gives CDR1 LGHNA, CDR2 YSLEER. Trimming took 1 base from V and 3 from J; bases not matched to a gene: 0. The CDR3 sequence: CASSQGTSGGYEQYF. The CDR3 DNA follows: TGCGCCAGCAGCCAAGGGACTAGCGGGGGCTACGAGCAGTACTTC.

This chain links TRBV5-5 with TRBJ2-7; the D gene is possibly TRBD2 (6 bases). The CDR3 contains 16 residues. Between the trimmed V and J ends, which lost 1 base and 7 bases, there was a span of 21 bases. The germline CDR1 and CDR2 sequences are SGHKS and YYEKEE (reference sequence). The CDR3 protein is CASSLTGGSGVGEQYF. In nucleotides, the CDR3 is TGTGCCAGCAGCTTGACGGGTGGTAGCGGCGTAGGGGAGCAGTACTTC.

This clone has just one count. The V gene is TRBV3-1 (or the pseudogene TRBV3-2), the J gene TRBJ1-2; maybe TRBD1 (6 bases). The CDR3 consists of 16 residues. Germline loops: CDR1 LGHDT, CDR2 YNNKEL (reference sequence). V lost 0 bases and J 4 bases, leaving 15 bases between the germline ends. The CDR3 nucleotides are TGTGCCAGCAGCCAAGATCTAATGGACAGAGTCTATGGCTACACCTTC. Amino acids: CASSQDLMDRVYGYTF.

CDR3 loop: CASSPFRVPQGRETQYF. DNA for the CDR3: TGTGCCAGCAGTCCCTTTCGGGTACCACAGGGCAGGGAGACCCAGTACTTC. The V and J genes are TRBV6-6 and TRBJ2-5, with a weak D call TRBD1 (6 bases). The CDR3 covers 17 residues. Trimming left V 5 bases short and J 5 bases short, with 24 bases between. Per germline, CDR1 MNHNY and CDR2 SVGAGI (reference sequence).

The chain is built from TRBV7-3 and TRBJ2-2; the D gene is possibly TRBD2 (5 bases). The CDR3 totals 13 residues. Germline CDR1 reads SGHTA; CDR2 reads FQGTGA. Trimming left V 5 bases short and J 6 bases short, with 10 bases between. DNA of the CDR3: TGTGCCAGCAGCGCCGGGGTGTCCGGGGAGCTGTTTTTT. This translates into CASSAGVSGELFF.

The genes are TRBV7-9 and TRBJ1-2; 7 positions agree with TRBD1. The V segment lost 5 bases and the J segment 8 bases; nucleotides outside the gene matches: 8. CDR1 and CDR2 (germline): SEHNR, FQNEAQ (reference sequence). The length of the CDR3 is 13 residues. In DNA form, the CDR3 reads TGTGCCAGCAGCCCAGACAGGGCCTTGGGCTACACCTTC. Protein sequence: CASSPDRALGYTF.

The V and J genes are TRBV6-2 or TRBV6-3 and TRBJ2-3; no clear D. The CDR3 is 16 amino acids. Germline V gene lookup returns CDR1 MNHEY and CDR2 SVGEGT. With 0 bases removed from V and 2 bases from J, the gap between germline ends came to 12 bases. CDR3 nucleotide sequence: TGTGCCAGCAGTTACTCTCGGCAGGCCTTCACAGATACGCAGTATTTT. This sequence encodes CASSYSRQAFTDTQYF.

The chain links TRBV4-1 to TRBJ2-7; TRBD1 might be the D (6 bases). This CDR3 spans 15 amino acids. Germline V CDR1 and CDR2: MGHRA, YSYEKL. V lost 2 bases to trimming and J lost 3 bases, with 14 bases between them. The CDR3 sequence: CASSQQGSVVYEQYF. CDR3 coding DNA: TGCGCCAGCAGCCAACAGGGGTCCGTGGTCTACGAGCAGTACTTC.

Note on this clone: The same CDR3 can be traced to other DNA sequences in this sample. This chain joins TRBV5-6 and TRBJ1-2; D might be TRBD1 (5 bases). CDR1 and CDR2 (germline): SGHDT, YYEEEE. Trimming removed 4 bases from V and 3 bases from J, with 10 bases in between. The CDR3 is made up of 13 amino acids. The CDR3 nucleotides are TGTGCCAGCAGCCCTGGAGGGGACTATGGCTACACCTTC. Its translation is CASSPGGDYGYTF.

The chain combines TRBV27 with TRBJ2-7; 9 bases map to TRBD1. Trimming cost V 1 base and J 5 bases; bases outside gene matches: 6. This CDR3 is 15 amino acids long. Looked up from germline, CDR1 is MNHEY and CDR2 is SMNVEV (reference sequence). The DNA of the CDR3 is TGTGCCAGCAGTTTATTCGGGGACAGGGAGAACGAGCAGTACTTC. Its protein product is CASSLFGDRENEQYF.

The CDR3 reads CATGQDNQPQHF. As DNA, the CDR3 is TGTGCCACAGGACAGGACAATCAGCCCCAGCATTTT. V and J are TRBV7-9 and TRBJ1-5, with TRBD1 matching over 7 bases. Germline V CDR1 and CDR2: SEHNR, FQNEAQ (reference sequence). J was trimmed by 3 bases and V by 10 bases; bases with no gene match: 3. The CDR3 length is 12 residues.

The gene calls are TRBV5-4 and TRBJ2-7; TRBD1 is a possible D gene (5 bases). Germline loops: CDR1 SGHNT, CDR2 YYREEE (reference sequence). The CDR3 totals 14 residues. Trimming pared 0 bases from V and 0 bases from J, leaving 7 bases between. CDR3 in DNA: TGTGCCAGCAGCTTGGGGACAACCTCCTACGAGCAGTACTTC. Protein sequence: CASSLGTTSYEQYF.

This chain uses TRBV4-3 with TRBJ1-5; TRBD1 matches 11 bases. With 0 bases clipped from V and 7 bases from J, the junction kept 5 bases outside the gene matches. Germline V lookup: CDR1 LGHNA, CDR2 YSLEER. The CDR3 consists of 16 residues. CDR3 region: CASSQDIGTGGQPQHF. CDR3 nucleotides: TGCGCCAGCAGCCAAGATATAGGGACAGGGGGGCAGCCCCAGCATTTT.

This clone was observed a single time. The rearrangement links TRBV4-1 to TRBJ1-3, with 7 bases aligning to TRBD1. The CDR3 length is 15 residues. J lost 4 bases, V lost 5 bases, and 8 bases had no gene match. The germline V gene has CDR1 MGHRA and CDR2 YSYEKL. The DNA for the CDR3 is TGCGCCAGCAGCAGCCACAGGGGAGGAGGAAACACCATATATTTT. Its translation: CASSSHRGGGNTIYF.